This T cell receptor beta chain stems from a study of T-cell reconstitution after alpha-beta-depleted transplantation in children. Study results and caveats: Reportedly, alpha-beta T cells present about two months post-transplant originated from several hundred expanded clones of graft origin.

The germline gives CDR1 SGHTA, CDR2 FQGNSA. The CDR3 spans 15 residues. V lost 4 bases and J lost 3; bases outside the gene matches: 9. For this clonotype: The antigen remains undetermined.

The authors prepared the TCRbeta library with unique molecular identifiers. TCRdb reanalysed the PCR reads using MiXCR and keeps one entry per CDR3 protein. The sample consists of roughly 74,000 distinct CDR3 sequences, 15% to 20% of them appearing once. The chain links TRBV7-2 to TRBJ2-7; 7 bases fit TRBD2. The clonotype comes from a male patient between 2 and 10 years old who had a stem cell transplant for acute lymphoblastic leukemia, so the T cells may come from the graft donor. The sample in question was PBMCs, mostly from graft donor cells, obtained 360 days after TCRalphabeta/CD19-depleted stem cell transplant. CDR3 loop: CASSSWDYPYYEQYF. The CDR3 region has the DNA TGTGCCAGCAGCTCATGGGACTATCCTTACTACGAGCAGTACTTC. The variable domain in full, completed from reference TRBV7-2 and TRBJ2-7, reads GAGVSQSPSNKVTEKGKDVELRCDPISGHTALYWYRQSLGQGLEFLIYFQGNSAPDKSGLPSDRFSAERTGGSVSTLTIQRTQQEDSAVYLCASSSWDYPYYEQYFGPGTRLTVT.